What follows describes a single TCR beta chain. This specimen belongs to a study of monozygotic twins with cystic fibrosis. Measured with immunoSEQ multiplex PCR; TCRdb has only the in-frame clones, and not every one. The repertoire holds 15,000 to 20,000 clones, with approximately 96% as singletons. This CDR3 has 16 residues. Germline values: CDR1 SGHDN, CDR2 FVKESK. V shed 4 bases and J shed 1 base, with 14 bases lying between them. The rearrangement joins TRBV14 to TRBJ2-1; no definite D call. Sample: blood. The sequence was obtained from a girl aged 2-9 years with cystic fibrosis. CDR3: CASSPLPGSSYNEQFF. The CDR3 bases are TGTGCCAGCAGCCCTCTCCCGGGTAGTTCCTACAATGAGCAGTTCTTC.